The 25 T cell receptor beta chains below come from one sample, sequenced in a study of cytomegalovirus exposure and HLA in healthy donors (TCRdb year 2017). The method behind the library was the immunoSEQ multiplex PCR assay. For the multiplex PCR, a mixture combining 60 forward primers for TCR Vbeta segments and 13 reverse primers for TCR Jbeta segments was used. TCRdb retrieved this table from immuneACCESS and kept in-frame rearrangements only. Not all clones are present; in checked studies, unresolved V genes account for under half, and no reason is known for the remainder. In this sample the table shows under 150,000 clones, approximately 80% of which occur a single time. About 2.2% of the sample is in the top ten clones. Sequences were obtained from PBMCs. Receptors originate from a man between 45 and 60 years old in good health and CMV-seronegative.

Only one count was recorded for this clone. This chain links TRBV5-6 with TRBJ1-1; TRBD1 matches 7 bases. Looked up from germline, CDR1 is SGHDT and CDR2 is YYEEEE. V lost 7 bases, J lost 0 bases, and 12 bases stayed unmatched. This CDR3 spans 16 amino acids. CDR3 nucleotide sequence: TGTGCCAGCGGGCCGGGACAGCGTTTTATGAACACTGAAGCTTTCTTT. Its protein is CASGPGQRFMNTEAFF.

The chain links TRBV30 to TRBJ2-4, with 7 nucleotides matching TRBD1. The V gene end was trimmed by 3 bases and the J gene end by 8 bases; junction bases not matched to a gene: 16. The germline V gene has CDR1 GTSNPN and CDR2 SVGIG (reference sequence). CDR3 length equals 16 residues. CDR3 DNA: TGTGCCTGGAGCGCTAAGACAGGGTCGAGGTATGACATTCAGTACTTC. The encoded protein is CAWSAKTGSRYDIQYF. The full variable domain, its missing parts supplied by reference TRBV30 and TRBJ2-4, is SQTIHQWPATLVQPVGSPLSLECTVEGTSNPNLYWYRQAAGRGLQLLFYSVGIGQISSEVPQNLSASRPQDRQFILSSKKLLLSDSGFYLCAWSAKTGSRYDIQYFGAGTRLSVL.

This chain links TRBV15 with TRBJ1-1; 7 bases agree with TRBD1. V gave up 7 bases and J gave up 0 bases; unmatched junction bases: 11. The CDR3 consists of 16 residues. The V gene's germline CDR1 is LNHNV and CDR2 YYDKDF (reference sequence). CDR3 nucleotides: TGTGCCACCATCCTACGCACAGGGGTCGTGAACACTGAAGCTTTCTTT. This translates into CATILRTGVVNTEAFF.

The CDR3 DNA is TGTGCCAGCAGCTCCACAGGGTACTCTGAAGCTTTCTTT. This gives the protein CASSSTGYSEAFF. The V call is TRBV7-3, the J call TRBJ1-1; tentative D call: TRBD1 (6 bases). Germline V gives CDR1 SGHTA, CDR2 FQGTGA. The CDR3 has 13 amino acids. V was trimmed by 4 bases and J by 6 bases, leaving 12 bases between them.

The chain carries TRBV10-1 and TRBJ1-5; D gene unclear. Germline CDR1 and CDR2: WNHNN and SYGVQD (reference sequence). The V and J ends lost 11 bases and 0 bases respectively, with 11 bases between them. The CDR3 spans 13 residues. The DNA of the CDR3 is TGCGCCCGAGTCCGTAATAGCAATCAGCCCCAGCATTTT. This encodes CARVRNSNQPQHF.

This clone has more than one count but fewer than ten. The rearrangement uses TRBV10-1 and TRBJ1-5; D not resolved. Trimming left V 5 bases short and J 7 bases short, with 15 bases between. CDR3 length: 14 residues. Germline V gives CDR1 WNHNN, CDR2 SYGVQD (reference sequence). The CDR3 nucleotides read TGCGCCAGCAGTACGGGTTTGGAAAGACAGCCCCAGCATTTT. This encodes CASSTGLERQPQHF.

CDR3 protein: CASSLSGNEKLFF. The CDR3 DNA reads TGTGCCAGCAGTTTAAGCGGTAATGAAAAACTGTTTTTT. The gene calls are TRBV27 and TRBJ1-4; the D is unclear. V lost 2 bases, J lost 4 bases, and 5 bases lay in between. Germline-derived CDR1 and CDR2 are MNHEY and SMNVEV (reference sequence). CDR3 length equals 13 residues.

The chain employs TRBV4-1 and TRBJ2-1, with 7 bases fitting TRBD1. CDR1 and CDR2 from the germline V gene are MGHRA and YSYEKL. The ends lost 4 bases at V and 6 bases at J; junction bases unmatched: 18. The CDR3 consists of 18 residues. CDR3 region: CASSRGTAARRNLNEQFF. The CDR3 DNA is TGCGCCAGCAGCCGTGGGACAGCCGCAAGAAGAAACCTCAATGAGCAGTTCTTC.

The J gene is TRBJ2-1, the V gene TRBV5-1; 7 positions match TRBD2. Trimming removed 5 bases from V and 7 bases from J; junction bases left unmatched: 15. The CDR3 runs 16 residues. CDR1 is SGHRS and CDR2 is YFSETQ in the germline V gene. CDR3 nucleotide sequence: TGCGCCAGCAGAACACCAGAAGCGGGACGGGGGAATGAGCAGTTCTTC. Translating gives CASRTPEAGRGNEQFF. The entire variable domain, with the rest obtained from reference TRBV5-1 and TRBJ2-1, is as follows: KAGVTQTPRYLIKTRGQQVTLSCSPISGHRSVSWYQQTPGQGLQFLFEYFSETQRNKGNFPGRFSGRQFSNSRSEMNVSTLELGDSALYLCASRTPEAGRGNEQFFGPGTRLTVL.

This clone was detected only a few times. V is TRBV7-2 and J is TRBJ2-7; D is unclear. Trimming cost V 3 bases and J 0 bases, with 6 bases left between them. The germline V gene encodes CDR1 SGHTA and CDR2 FQGNSA. This CDR3 contains 13 residues. This CDR3 reads CASSFPSSYEQYF. CDR3 sequence (DNA): TGTGCCAGCAGCTTCCCTAGCTCCTACGAGCAGTACTTC.

The chain uses TRBV4-2 and TRBJ2-1, with 7 bases aligning to TRBD2. The CDR3 contains 15 residues. The germline V gene has CDR1 LGHNA and CDR2 YNFKEQ. After removal of 4 bases from V and 7 bases from J, the junction contained 10 bases not matched to a gene. CDR3 residues: CASSPFTSEVNEQFF. CDR3 nucleotides: TGTGCCAGCAGCCCCTTCACTAGCGAGGTAAATGAGCAGTTCTTC.

This clone was seen only a few times. This chain joins TRBV9 and TRBJ2-1, with D perhaps matching TRBD1 (5 bases). This CDR3 spans 16 amino acids. The V and J ends lost 0 bases and 6 bases respectively, with 16 bases between them. Per germline, CDR1 SGDLS and CDR2 YYNGEE. The CDR3 here is CASSVVSRPQVNEQFF. The DNA for the CDR3 is TGTGCCAGCAGCGTAGTCTCGCGGCCACAGGTCAATGAGCAGTTCTTC. Using reference TRBV9 and TRBJ2-1 for the parts outside the CDR3, the full variable domain is DSGVTQTPKHLITATGQRVTLRCSPRSGDLSVYWYQQSLDQGLQFLIQYYNGEERAKGNILERFSAQQFPDLHSELNLSSLELGDSALYFCASSVVSRPQVNEQFFGPGTRLTVL.

The V gene is TRBV5-4, the J gene TRBJ2-7, with 10 bases fitting TRBD1. Looked up from germline, CDR1 is SGHNT and CDR2 is YYREEE (reference sequence). This CDR3 spans 14 amino acids. The ends lost 1 base at V and 6 bases at J; junction bases unmatched: 4. The CDR3 DNA follows: TGTGCCAGCAGCTTGAGACAGGGGGCCTTCGAGCAGTACTTC. Translation: CASSLRQGAFEQYF. Complete variable domain (other parts from reference TRBV5-4 and TRBJ2-7): ETGVTQSPTHLIKTRGQQVTLRCSSQSGHNTVSWYQQALGQGPQFIFQYYREEENGRGNFPPRFSGLQFPNYSSELNVNALELDDSALYLCASSLRQGAFEQYFGPGTRLTVT.

The rearrangement uses TRBV5-1 and TRBJ1-1; 8 nucleotides align to TRBD1. V shed 1 base, J shed 1 base, and the junction held 3 bases outside the gene matches. Germline V gene lookup returns CDR1 SGHRS and CDR2 YFSETQ. The length of the CDR3 is 15 residues. Written as DNA, the CDR3 is TGCGCCAGCAGCTTGTTGGGGACAGGGAACACTGAAGCTTTCTTT. Translated: CASSLLGTGNTEAFF.

DNA of the CDR3: TGTGCCAGCAGTGAATGGAACAGCTACGAGCAGTACTTC. It is translated as CASSEWNSYEQYF. The genes are TRBV25-1 and TRBJ2-7, with unresolved D. The germline V and J ends were trimmed by 1 base and 3 bases, with 7 bases remaining between them. Looked up from germline, CDR1 is MGHDK and CDR2 is SYGVNS. The CDR3 covers 13 residues.

The chain has TRBV5-4 and TRBJ2-5, with 8 bases lining up with TRBD2. Germline V gene data show CDR1 as SGHNT and CDR2 as YYREEE (reference sequence). V trimming: 1 base; J trimming: 4 bases; junction bases outside the gene matches: 6. The length of the CDR3 is 15 residues. CDR3 bases: TGTGCCAGCAGCTTGTACGGGAGGGCCGCAGAGACCCAGTACTTC. It translates to CASSLYGRAAETQYF.

The chain is built from TRBV29-1 and TRBJ2-1; 11 bases agree with TRBD1. The germline gives CDR1 SQVTM, CDR2 ANQGSEA. The CDR3 runs 16 residues. Trimming at V came to 5 bases and at J to 2 bases, leaving 8 bases not matched to a gene. This CDR3 reads CSVLTGTGGTYNEQFF. The CDR3 DNA reads TGCAGCGTTCTAACCGGGACAGGGGGAACCTACAATGAGCAGTTCTTC.

This clone has a single count. The V and J genes are TRBV5-1 and TRBJ1-1, with D hard to call. Germline CDR1 reads SGHRS; CDR2 reads YFSETQ. The CDR3 sequence is 14 residues long. V shed 0 bases and J shed 7 bases, with 13 bases lying between them. CDR3: CASSLEGGVGEAFF. The CDR3 DNA reads as TGCGCCAGCAGCTTGGAGGGAGGAGTGGGTGAAGCTTTCTTT.

This clone has just one count. The same CDR3 is also encoded by other DNA sequences in this sample. The rearrangement links TRBV6-1 to TRBJ1-1; a possible D gene is TRBD1 (5 bases). The V gene lost 4 bases and the J gene lost 1 base, with 10 bases spanning the gap. This CDR3 is 14 amino acids long. In germline, CDR1 is MNHNS, CDR2 SASEGT. The DNA for the CDR3 is TGTGCCAGCAGTGCTCTCACAGGGAACACTGAAGCTTTCTTT. It is translated as CASSALTGNTEAFF.

DNA for the CDR3: TGTGCCAGCAGTCCTGGGCTTTACTCCTACAATGAGCAGTTCTTC. This sequence encodes CASSPGLYSYNEQFF. The genes are TRBV27 and TRBJ2-1; D is ambiguous. Germline V lookup: CDR1 MNHEY, CDR2 SMNVEV (reference sequence). The V end was cut by 5 bases, the J end by 0 bases, with 11 bases between. The CDR3 loop spans 15 amino acids.

This clone showed up just a few times. This chain links TRBV11-2 with TRBJ2-7; possibly TRBD2 for D (6 bases). Germline CDR1 and CDR2: SGHAT and FQNNGV. This CDR3 comprises 13 residues. V lost 7 bases to trimming and J lost 0 bases, with 10 bases between them. The CDR3 coding sequence is TGTGCCAGCACCGGGGACTTCTCCTACGAGCAGTACTTC. This encodes CASTGDFSYEQYF.

The table lists this clone with a few counts. This chain joins TRBV5-4 and TRBJ1-1; D might be TRBD1 (6 bases). The CDR3 length is 13 residues. Trimming removed 3 bases at V and 4 bases at J, with 10 bases between. Per the germline V gene, CDR1 is SGHNT and CDR2 is YYREEE (reference sequence). The CDR3 region has the DNA TGTGCCAGCAGCTCGGACAGTACCACTGAAGCTTTCTTT. Its translation: CASSSDSTTEAFF.

This chain uses TRBV5-4 with TRBJ1-2; 7 nucleotides match TRBD1. The CDR3 contains 15 residues. V lost 4 bases, J lost 2 bases, and 8 bases stayed unmatched. CDR1 SGHNT and CDR2 YYREEE come from the germline V gene (reference sequence). In DNA form, the CDR3 reads TGTGCCAGCAGCCCACCTCCGGGACAGAACTATGGCTACACCTTC. It codes for CASSPPPGQNYGYTF.

The chain couples TRBV4-1 to TRBJ2-2; TRBD1 matches 9 bases. This CDR3 is 19 amino acids long. Germline loops: CDR1 MGHRA, CDR2 YSYEKL. The V gene end was trimmed by 3 bases and the J gene end by 3 bases; junction bases not matched to a gene: 14. CDR3 loop: CASSHRSYTGGLDTGELFF. The CDR3 DNA reads as TGCGCCAGCAGCCACCGAAGTTACACAGGGGGCCTGGACACCGGGGAGCTGTTTTTT.

The V gene is TRBV5-1, the J gene TRBJ1-2; D may be TRBD1 (5 bases). V lost 4 bases and J lost 5, with 15 bases in between. Per germline, CDR1 SGHRS and CDR2 YFSETQ. The CDR3 covers 14 residues. The CDR3 loop is CASSLTDNKYGYTF. The CDR3 coding sequence is TGCGCCAGCAGCCTGACAGATAACAAATATGGCTACACCTTC.